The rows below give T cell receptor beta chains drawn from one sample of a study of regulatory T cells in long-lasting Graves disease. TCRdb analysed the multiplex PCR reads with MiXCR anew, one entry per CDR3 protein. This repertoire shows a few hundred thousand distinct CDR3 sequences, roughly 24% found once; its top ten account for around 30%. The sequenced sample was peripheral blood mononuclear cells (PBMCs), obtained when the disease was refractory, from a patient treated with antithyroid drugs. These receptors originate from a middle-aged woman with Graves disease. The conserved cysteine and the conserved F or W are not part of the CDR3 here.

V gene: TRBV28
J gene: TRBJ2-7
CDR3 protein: ASSPHLEQY

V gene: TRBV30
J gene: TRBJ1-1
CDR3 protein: AWSYQGRTEAF

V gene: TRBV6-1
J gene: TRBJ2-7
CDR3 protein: ASTFGVGEQY

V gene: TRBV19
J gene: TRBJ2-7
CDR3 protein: ASSIDRAGEQY

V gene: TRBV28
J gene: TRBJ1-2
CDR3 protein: ASRHPQTGGDYGYT

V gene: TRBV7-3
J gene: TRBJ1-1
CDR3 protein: ASSLKQGNTEAF

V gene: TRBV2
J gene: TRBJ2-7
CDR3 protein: ASRGTFYAYEQY

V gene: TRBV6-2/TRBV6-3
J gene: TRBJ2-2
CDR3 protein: ATSKTSGKVLGELF

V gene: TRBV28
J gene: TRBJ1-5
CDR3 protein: ASRPRLGGNQPRH

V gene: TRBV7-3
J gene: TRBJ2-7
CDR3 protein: ASSLESGGAYEQY